This note documents a single T cell receptor (beta chain) sequence. These data originate in a study of blood T cell repertoires in COVID-19. Study at large: The United States, Italy and Spain were the sources of the acute and convalescent COVID-19 samples. T cells, B-cell-depleted T cells, or PBMCs provided the cDNA or gDNA that served as material.

As processed by the authors: Estimation of nucleated cell counts was performed using reference gene primer amplification. The protocol was immunoSEQ multiplex PCR, while the TCRdb copy is restricted to in-frame clones and leaves out a portion. V and J calls and clone size follow that table, whereas D and trimming were derived from the DNA. The table records 95,000 to 120,000 clones, about four fifths of them present only once. CDR1 and CDR2 (germline): SEHNR, FQNEAQ (reference sequence). Trimming shortened V by 0 bases and J by 0 bases, and 8 bases separated the two germline ends. This CDR3 region has 15 residues.

The source is a woman aged 70-85 years with acute or convalescent COVID-19. The gene calls are TRBV7-9 and TRBJ1-1, with a tentative D call TRBD1 (6 bases). Sequencing used peripheral blood. CDR3 DNA sequence: TGTGCCAGCAGCTTAGCTACAGGGCTGAACACTGAAGCTTTCTTT. This encodes CASSLATGLNTEAFF. The variable domain in full, with the rest retrieved from reference TRBV7-9 and TRBJ1-1, is DTGVSQNPRHKITKRGQNVTFRCDPISEHNRLYWYRQTLGQGPEFLTYFQNEAQLEKSRLLSDRFSAERPKGSFSTLEIQRTEQGDSAMYLCASSLATGLNTEAFFGQGTRLTVV.